This TCR beta chain was captured by sequencing in a study of cytomegalovirus exposure and HLA in healthy donors. It was with 60 Vbeta and 13 Jbeta primers that the PCR ran. Data came from immunoSEQ multiplex PCR; TCRdb stores just in-frame clones and leaves some out. The sample shows about 160,000 clones, about 80% of them seen only once. Points from the study as a whole: It was reported in a later analysis that an Asian-associated ancestry cluster showed fewer N-insertions than the 666-donor mean. The study reported that TCR beta sequences accurately predicted HLA-A and HLA-B alleles in most subjects. The authors assumed roughly uniform sequencing depth across donors for presence/absence analyses.

V gave up 7 bases and J gave up 1 base; unmatched junction bases: 4. The length of the CDR3 is 15 residues. The germline CDR1 and CDR2 sequences are MNHNS and SASEGT. On this clone itself: Its antigen is undetermined.

The receptor was derived from a woman in her forties or fifties in good health and CMV-seronegative. The J gene is TRBJ2-2, the V gene TRBV6-1; 9 bases align to TRBD1. Sequencing input: PBMCs. The CDR3 protein is CASTQTGGNTGELFF. The CDR3, as DNA: TGTGCCAGCACCCAGACAGGGGGGAACACCGGGGAGCTGTTTTTT.